This T cell receptor (beta chain) was documented in a study of blood T cell repertoires in COVID-19. The wider study: Whether acute or convalescent, the COVID-19 samples came from the United States, Italy and Spain. From T cells, B-cell-depleted T cells, or PBMCs came the material, which was cDNA or gDNA.

Authors' methods: Nucleated cell number was recorded as an estimate derived from reference gene primer amplification. Method: immunoSEQ multiplex PCR; TCRdb's copy keeps in-frame clones and lacks some. The V and J calls and the clone size are those of that table, but D and trimming were determined from the DNA. The sample has under 140,000 clones, about 90% seen once. CDR3 length: 13 amino acids. Trimming left V 6 bases short and J 2 bases short, with 11 bases between. Germline-derived CDR1 and CDR2 are MDHEN and SYDVKM. The sample taken for sequencing was peripheral blood. This clonotype was obtained from a human donor in a cohort sampled during active COVID-19. The V gene is TRBV28, the J gene TRBJ2-7; maybe TRBD2 (5 bases). The CDR3 protein is CASRSTGTYEQYF. CDR3 nucleotides: TGTGCCAGCAGATCGACGGGAACCTACGAGCAGTACTTC.